This T cell receptor (beta chain) was captured by sequencing in a study of T-cell reconstitution after alpha-beta-depleted transplantation in children. Unmatched junction bases numbered 11, after V lost 7 bases and J lost 3 bases. CDR3 length equals 15 residues. The germline CDR1 and CDR2 sequences are MNHEY and SVGEGT. A TCRbeta library incorporating unique molecular identifiers was prepared. A single record per CDR3 protein comes from TCRdb applying MiXCR to the PCR reads. The sample holds 500,000 to 650,000 distinct CDR3 sequences, 10% to 15% seen once. The J gene is TRBJ2-7, the V gene TRBV6-2 or TRBV6-3, with 8 bases lining up with TRBD1. Specimen: PBMCs, mostly from graft donor cells, collected 360 days after TCRalphabeta/CD19-depleted stem cell transplant. This TCR came from a male patient aged 5 to 17 who had a stem cell transplant for acute myeloid leukemia, so the T cells may come from the graft donor. In DNA, the CDR3 is TGTGCCAGCAACCAACGGACAGGGTCTTTCTACGAGCAGTACTTC. As protein: CASNQRTGSFYEQYF.